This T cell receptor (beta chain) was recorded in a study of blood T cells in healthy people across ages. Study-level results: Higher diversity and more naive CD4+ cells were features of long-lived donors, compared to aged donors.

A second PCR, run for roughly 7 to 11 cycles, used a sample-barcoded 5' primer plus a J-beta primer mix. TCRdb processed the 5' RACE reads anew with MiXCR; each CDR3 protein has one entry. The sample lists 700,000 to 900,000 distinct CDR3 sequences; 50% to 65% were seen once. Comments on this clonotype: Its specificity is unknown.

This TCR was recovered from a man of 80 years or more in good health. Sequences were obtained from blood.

CDR3 sequence reads: CAISEGGQETQYF. CDR3 coding DNA: TGTGCCATCAGTGAGGGGGGGCAAGAGACCCAGTACTTC. The chain links TRBV10-3 to TRBJ2-5; D perhaps matches TRBD2 (6 bases). Germline V CDR1 and CDR2: ENHRY, SYGVKD. The V gene lost 2 bases and the J gene lost 2 bases, with 6 bases spanning the gap. CDR3 length: 13 residues.